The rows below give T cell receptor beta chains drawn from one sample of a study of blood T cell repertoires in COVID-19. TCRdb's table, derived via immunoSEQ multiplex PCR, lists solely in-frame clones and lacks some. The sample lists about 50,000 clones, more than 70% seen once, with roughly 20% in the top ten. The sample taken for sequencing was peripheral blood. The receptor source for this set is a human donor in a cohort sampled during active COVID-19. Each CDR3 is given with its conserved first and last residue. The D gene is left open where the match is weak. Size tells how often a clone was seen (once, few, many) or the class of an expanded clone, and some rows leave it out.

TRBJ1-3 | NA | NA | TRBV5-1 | TGCGCCAGCAGCCTGGACCGGACTTATGGAAACACCATATATTTT | CASSLDRTYGNTIYF
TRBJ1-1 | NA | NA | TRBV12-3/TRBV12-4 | TGTGCCAGCAGTTTATGGGGGCAAGCTTTCTTT | CASSLWGQAFF
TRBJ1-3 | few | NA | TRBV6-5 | TGTGCCAGCAGACAGGACCAGGGGCCCGGAAACACCATATATTTT | CASRQDQGPGNTIYF
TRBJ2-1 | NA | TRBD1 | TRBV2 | TGTGCCACCAAGCCGGGACAGCCTTACAATGAGCAGTTCTTC | CATKPGQPYNEQFF
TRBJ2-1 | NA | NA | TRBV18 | TGTGCCAGCTCCCCCGACAGAATCTCCTACAATGAGCAGTTCTTC | CASSPDRISYNEQFF
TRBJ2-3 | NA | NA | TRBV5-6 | TGTGCCAGCAGCTTGGGCCCGACAGCTAGCACAGATACGCAGTATTTT | CASSLGPTASTDTQYF
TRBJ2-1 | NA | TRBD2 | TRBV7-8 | TGTGCCAGCAGCCGCGGGGGGGGGCTGAGCGATGAGCAGTTCTTC | CASSRGGGLSDEQFF
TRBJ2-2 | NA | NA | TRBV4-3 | TGCGCCAGCAGCCAAGGGGTGTCGGGTGAACCCACCGGGGAGCTGTTTTTT | CASSQGVSGEPTGELFF
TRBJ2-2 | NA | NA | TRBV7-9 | TGTGCCAGCAGCTTAGGGCCCGGGGAGCTGTTTTTT | CASSLGPGELFF
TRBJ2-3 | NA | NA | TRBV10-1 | TGCGCCAGCAGTGAGTCAGGGCGGGGAAGCACAGATACGCAGTATTTT | CASSESGRGSTDTQYF
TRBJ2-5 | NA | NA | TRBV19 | TGTGCCACCCAGAGGGGGTCCCAAGAGACCCAGTACTTC | CATQRGSQETQYF
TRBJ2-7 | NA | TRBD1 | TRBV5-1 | TGCGCCAGCAGCATCGGACAGGGGGTCGCCTACGAGCAGTACTTC | CASSIGQGVAYEQYF
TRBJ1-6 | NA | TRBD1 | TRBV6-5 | TGTGCCAGCAGTTACTCCGGACAGGGAACTAATTCACCCCTCCACTTT | CASSYSGQGTNSPLHF
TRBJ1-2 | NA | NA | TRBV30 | TGTGCCTGGAATCGACAGGACTGGAACTATGGCTACACCTTC | CAWNRQDWNYGYTF
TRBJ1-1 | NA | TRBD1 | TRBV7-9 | TGTGCCAGCCATAGCGTTTCCCCAGGGGGAAGCACTGAAGCTTTCTTT | CASHSVSPGGSTEAFF
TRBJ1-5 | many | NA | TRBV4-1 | TGCGCCAGCAGCCAAACCCCCCGGGGGCAGCCCCAGCATTTT | CASSQTPRGQPQHF
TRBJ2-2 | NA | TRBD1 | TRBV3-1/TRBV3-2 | TGTGCCAGCAGCCGGGACAGGGTTGGCGGGGAGCTGTTTTTT | CASSRDRVGGELFF
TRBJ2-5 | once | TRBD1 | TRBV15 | TGTGCCACCAGCAGAGATCCCTGGGGGCTAACAGGGGGCTTGGAGACCCAGTACTTC | CATSRDPWGLTGGLETQYF
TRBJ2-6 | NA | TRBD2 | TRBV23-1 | TGCGCCAGCAGTCAACCCGGGGTCCGGACTAGAGCTGGGGCCAACGTCCTGACTTTC | CASSQPGVRTRAGANVLTF
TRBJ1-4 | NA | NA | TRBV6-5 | TGTGCCAGCAGATCCGGCGGGAGAACTAATGAAAAACTGTTTTTT | CASRSGGRTNEKLFF
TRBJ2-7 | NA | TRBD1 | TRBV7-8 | TGTGCCAGCAGCTTAGTTGGAGGGACAGGGTCCTACGAGCAGTACTTC | CASSLVGGTGSYEQYF
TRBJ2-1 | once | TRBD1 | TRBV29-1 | TGCAGCGTTGTTAGGACAGGTTACTCCTACAATGAGCAGTTCTTC | CSVVRTGYSYNEQFF
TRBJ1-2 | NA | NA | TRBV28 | TGTGCCAGCAGTTCCTCGGGGTACCTGATCTATGGCTACACCTTC | CASSSSGYLIYGYTF
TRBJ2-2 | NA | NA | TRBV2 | TGTGCCAGCCAGCTAGGGTACAGGGAAGGCACCGGGGAGCTGTTTTTT | CASQLGYREGTGELFF
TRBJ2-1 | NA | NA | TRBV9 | TGTGCCAGCAGCCCACGACTAAGCGGGGAGCAGTTCTTC | CASSPRLSGEQFF
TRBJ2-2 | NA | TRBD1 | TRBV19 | TGTGCCAGTAGTGTCAGACAGGGGGGCACCGGGGAGCTGTTTTTT | CASSVRQGGTGELFF
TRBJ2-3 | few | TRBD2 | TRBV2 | TGTGCCAGCAGTATACGGACTAGCGGGGGGGCTAGTGGGTCAGATACGCAGTATTTT | CASSIRTSGGASGSDTQYF
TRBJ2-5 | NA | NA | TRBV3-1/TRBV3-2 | TGTGCCGCCCGAGGGCTTTCCGCGGATCAAGAGACCCAGTACTTC | CAARGLSADQETQYF
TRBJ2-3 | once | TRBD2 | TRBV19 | TGTGCCAGTAGTATAGGACGACATAATTGGGGGGGTCGGGACGATACGCAGTATTTT | CASSIGRHNWGGRDDTQYF
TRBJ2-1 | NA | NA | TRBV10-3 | TGTGCCATCAGTGAGACAGGGTCCTACAATGAGCAGTTCTTC | CAISETGSYNEQFF
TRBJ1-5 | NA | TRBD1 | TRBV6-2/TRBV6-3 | TGTGCCAGCAGTACACGGACAGGGACGACTAATCAGCCCCAGCATTTT | CASSTRTGTTNQPQHF
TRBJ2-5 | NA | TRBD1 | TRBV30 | TGTGCCTGGAGTTCCAACAGGGGGCGAATTTTAGAGACCCAGTACTTC | CAWSSNRGRILETQYF
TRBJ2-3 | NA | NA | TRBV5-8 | TGTGCCAGCAGCTTGGTGCTAGGTCCCGCAGATACGCAGTATTTT | CASSLVLGPADTQYF
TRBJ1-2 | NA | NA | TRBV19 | TGTGCCAGCCAAATGGCGGGGGGCAGCTATGGCTACACCTTC | CASQMAGGSYGYTF
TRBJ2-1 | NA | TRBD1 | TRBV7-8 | TGTGCCAGCAGCCCCTGGACAGGGAAGGGGTCTGAGCAGTTCTTC | CASSPWTGKGSEQFF
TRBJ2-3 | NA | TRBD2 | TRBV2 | TGTGCCAGCAGTGCTAGCGGGAGAGGGGATACGCAGTATTTT | CASSASGRGDTQYF
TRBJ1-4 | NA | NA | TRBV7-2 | TGTGCCAGCAGCCTACAGGGATTTAATGAAAAACTGTTTTTT | CASSLQGFNEKLFF
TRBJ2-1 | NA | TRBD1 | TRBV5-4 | TGTGCCAGCAGCTTGTCCGGGGACAGGGCCAATGAGCAGTTCTTC | CASSLSGDRANEQFF
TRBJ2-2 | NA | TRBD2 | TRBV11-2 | TGTGCCAGCAGCTTGGGACTAGCGGGGGGTACGGTCGGGGAGCTGTTTTTT | CASSLGLAGGTVGELFF
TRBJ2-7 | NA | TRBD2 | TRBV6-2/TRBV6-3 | TGTGCCAGCAGTAGAGAGCGGGGGCTCTCCTACGAGCAGTACTTC | CASSRERGLSYEQYF
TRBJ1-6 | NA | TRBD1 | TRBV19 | TGTGCCAGTAGCAAGTGGGACAGGGGCCATAATTCACCCCTCCACTTT | CASSKWDRGHNSPLHF
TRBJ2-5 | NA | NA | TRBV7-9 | TGTGCCAGCAGCTTATTGTCCTATCAAGAGACCCAGTACTTC | CASSLLSYQETQYF
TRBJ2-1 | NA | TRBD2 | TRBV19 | TGTGCCAGTAGTAACCCGGGACTAGCGGTCTACAATGAGCAGTTCTTC | CASSNPGLAVYNEQFF
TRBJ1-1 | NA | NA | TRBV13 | TGTGCCAGCAGCTCCCCGGGACAGAACACTGAAGCTTTCTTT | CASSSPGQNTEAFF
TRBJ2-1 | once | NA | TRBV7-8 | TGTGCCAGCAGCTTAAGGCCGGACGGGAACAATGAGCAGTTCTTC | CASSLRPDGNNEQFF
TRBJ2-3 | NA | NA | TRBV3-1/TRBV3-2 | TGTGCCAGCAGCCAAGGGTCAGTCACAGATACGCAGTATTTT | CASSQGSVTDTQYF
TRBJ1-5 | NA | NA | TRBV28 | TGTGCCAGCAGGAACGACAAAGGGACAAAGAATCAGCCCCAGCATTTT | CASRNDKGTKNQPQHF
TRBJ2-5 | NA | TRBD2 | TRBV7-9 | TGTGCCAGCAGCCCGGGACTAGCAACGGAGACCCAGTACTTC | CASSPGLATETQYF
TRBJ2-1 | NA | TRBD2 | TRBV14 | TGTGCCAGCAGCCACCCTCCCCGGGGACTAGGGTTGGATGAGCAGTTCTTC | CASSHPPRGLGLDEQFF
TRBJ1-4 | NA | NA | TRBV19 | TGTGCCAGTAGTGGGGGCAGCATTGTCGGTAATGAAAAACTGTTTTTT | CASSGGSIVGNEKLFF
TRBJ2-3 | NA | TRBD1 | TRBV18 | TGTGCCAGCTCACCACCGGACAGGACAGATACGCAGTATTTT | CASSPPDRTDTQYF
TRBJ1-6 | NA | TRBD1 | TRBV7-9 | TGTGCCAGCAGCCCTCTCGCGACAGGGGAATCACCCCTCCACTTT | CASSPLATGESPLHF
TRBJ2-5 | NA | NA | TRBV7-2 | TGTGCCAGCAGGCCAGGAGGGGGGGGAGAGACCCAGTACTTC | CASRPGGGGETQYF
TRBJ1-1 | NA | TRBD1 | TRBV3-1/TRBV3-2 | TGTGCCAGCAGCCAAGGACAGGGTTACACTGAAGCTTTCTTT | CASSQGQGYTEAFF
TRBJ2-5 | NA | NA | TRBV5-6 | TGTGCCAGCATCAGGCCTGGGTCGAGGACCCAGTACTTC | CASIRPGSRTQYF
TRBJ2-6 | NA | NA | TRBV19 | TGTGCCAGCGGTGGGAGAAGCTCTGGGGCCAACGTCCTGACTTTC | CASGGRSSGANVLTF
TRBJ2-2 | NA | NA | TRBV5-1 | TGCGCCAGCAGTGCCTTAACAGGGGGGGTCACCGGGGAGCTGTTTTTT | CASSALTGGVTGELFF